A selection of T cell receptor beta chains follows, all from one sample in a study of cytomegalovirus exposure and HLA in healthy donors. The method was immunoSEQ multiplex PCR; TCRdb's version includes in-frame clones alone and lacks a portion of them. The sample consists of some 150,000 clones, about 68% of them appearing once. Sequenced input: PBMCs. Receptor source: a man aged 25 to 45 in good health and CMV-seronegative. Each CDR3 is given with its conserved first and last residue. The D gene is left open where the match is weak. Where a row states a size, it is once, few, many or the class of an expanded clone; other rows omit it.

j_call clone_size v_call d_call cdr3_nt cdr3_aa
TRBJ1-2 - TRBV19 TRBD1 TGTGCCAGTAGTATAACGACAGGGTTCTGTGGCTACACCTTC CASSITTGFCGYTF
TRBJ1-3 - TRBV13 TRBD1 TGTGCCAGCAGCCTTGGGACAGGGGGCGCGTCTGACACCATATATTTT CASSLGTGGASDTIYF
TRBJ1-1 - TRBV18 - TGTGCCAGCTCACAAGCTCGAGGGGGTACTGAAGCTTTCTTT CASSQARGGTEAFF
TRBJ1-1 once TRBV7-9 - TGTGCCAGCAGCCCAACGGGGTACACTGAAGCTTTCTTT CASSPTGYTEAFF
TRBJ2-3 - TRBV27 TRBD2 TGTGCCAGCAGTCATAGCGGGGGGAGAGATACGCAGTATTTT CASSHSGGRDTQYF
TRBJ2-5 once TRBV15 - TGTGCCACCAGGAGTCTGGGGGCGGAAGAGACCCAGTACTTC CATRSLGAEETQYF
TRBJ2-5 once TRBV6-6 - TGTGCCAGCACCCTCGGGGTGGGGGGGGCACAGGAGACCCAGTACTTC CASTLGVGGAQETQYF
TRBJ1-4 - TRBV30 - TGTGCCTGGAGTGAAGGGAGTGAAAAACTGTTTTTT CAWSEGSEKLFF
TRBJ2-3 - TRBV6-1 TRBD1 TGTGCCAGCAGGCAGGGGGCAGGTACAGATACGCAGTATTTT CASRQGAGTDTQYF
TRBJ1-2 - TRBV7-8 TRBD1 TGTGCCAGCAGCTTCCAGGGGGAGAGTGGCTACACCTTC CASSFQGESGYTF
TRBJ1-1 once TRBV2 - TGTGCCAGCAGTGAGGGACACAGTTTACTTGAAGCTTTCTTT CASSEGHSLLEAFF
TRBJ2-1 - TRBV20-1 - TGCAGTGCAGGGGAAACGGATGAGCAGTTCTTC CSAGETDEQFF
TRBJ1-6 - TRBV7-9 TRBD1 TGTGCCAGCAGTTTCGGGACAGGGAACAGTTCACCCCTCCACTTT CASSFGTGNSSPLHF
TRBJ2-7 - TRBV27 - TGTGCCAGCTCCCTCTCCTCCGGGACGGGACTTTACGAGCAGTACTTC CASSLSSGTGLYEQYF
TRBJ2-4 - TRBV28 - TGTGCCAGTAGTCTACTGACAGTGGCAAGCATTCAGTACTTC CASSLLTVASIQYF
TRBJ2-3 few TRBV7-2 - TGTGCCAGCAGCTCCCCCGGGGGGCCTAGCACAGATACGCAGTATTTT CASSSPGGPSTDTQYF
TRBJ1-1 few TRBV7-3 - TGTGCCAGCAGCTTAGGGGGGGCGAACACTGAAGCTTTCTTT CASSLGGANTEAFF
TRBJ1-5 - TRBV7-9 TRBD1 TGTGCCAGCAGCCCAGGACAGGGGGCGGGGGCCCAGCATTTT CASSPGQGAGAQHF
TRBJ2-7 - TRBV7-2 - TGTGCCAGCAGCTTACGGGGCGGGATCTCCTACGAGCAGTACTTC CASSLRGGISYEQYF
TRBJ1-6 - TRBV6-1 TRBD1 TGTGCCAGCAGTGAGACAGGGGGCAATTCACCCCTCCACTTT CASSETGGNSPLHF
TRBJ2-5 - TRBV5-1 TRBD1 TGCGCCAGCAGCTTGGTTGGGGACAGGTTCCAAGAGACCCAGTACTTC CASSLVGDRFQETQYF
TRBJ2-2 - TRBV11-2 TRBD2 TGTGCCAGCAGCTGGGGACTAGGGGGAAGCACCGGGGAGCTGTTTTTT CASSWGLGGSTGELFF
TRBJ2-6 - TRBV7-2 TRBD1 TGTGCCAGCAGCAAGGACAGGGCTGGGGCCAACGTCCTGACTTTC CASSKDRAGANVLTF
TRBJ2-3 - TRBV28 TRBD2 TGTGCCAGCAGGACTAGCGGGGACACAGATACGCAGTATTTT CASRTSGDTDTQYF
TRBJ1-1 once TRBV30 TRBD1 TGTGCCTGGAGTGTAGGACAGGGCTACACTGAAGCTTTCTTT CAWSVGQGYTEAFF
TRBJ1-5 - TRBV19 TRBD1 TGTGCCAGTAGTGCCGACAGGGCAGGGCCCCAGCATTTT CASSADRAGPQHF
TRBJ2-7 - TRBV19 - TGTGCCAGTAGTGCAAAAGGGGCGCGGCAGGGTGCCTACGAGCAGTACTTC CASSAKGARQGAYEQYF
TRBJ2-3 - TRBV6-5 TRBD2 TGTGCCAGCAGTTACTCCCTAGCGGGGGTGGCAGATACGCAGTATTTT CASSYSLAGVADTQYF
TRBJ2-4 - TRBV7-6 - TGTGCCAGCAGCTTAGGAGAGAAGAGCATTCAGTACTTC CASSLGEKSIQYF
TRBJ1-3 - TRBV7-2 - TGTGCCAGCAGCTTAGAGAAGGGCGGGCGTAACACCATATATTTT CASSLEKGGRNTIYF
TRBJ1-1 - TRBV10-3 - TGTGCCATCAGTGTGGGAGGGGGGGACACTGAAGCTTTCTTT CAISVGGGDTEAFF
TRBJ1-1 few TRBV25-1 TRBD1 TGTGCCAGCACGACAGGGAGTTGGAATGAAGCTTTCTTT CASTTGSWNEAFF
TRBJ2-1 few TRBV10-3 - TGTGCCATCAGAGGGGGGGGCGTATACAATGAGCAGTTCTTC CAIRGGGVYNEQFF
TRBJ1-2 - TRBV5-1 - TGCGCCAGCAGCTCCACTTCGGGGAACTATGGCTACACCTTC CASSSTSGNYGYTF
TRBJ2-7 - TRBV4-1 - TGCGCCAGCAGCCAAGTAAGCGGACGCGACTACGAGCAGTACTTC CASSQVSGRDYEQYF
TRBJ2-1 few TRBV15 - TGTGCCACCAGCAGAGATCAGGTCAATGAGCAGTTCTTC CATSRDQVNEQFF
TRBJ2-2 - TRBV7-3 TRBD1 TGTGCCAGCAGCAAACAGGGGGCGCCCGGGGAGCTGTTTTTT CASSKQGAPGELFF
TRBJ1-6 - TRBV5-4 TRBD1 TGTGCCAGCAGCACGGCCGGGACAGGGATTAATTCACCCCTCCACTTT CASSTAGTGINSPLHF
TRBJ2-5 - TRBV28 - TGTGCCAGCAGCTTGGCTGGGGGGGCGGGAGAGACCCAGTACTTC CASSLAGGAGETQYF
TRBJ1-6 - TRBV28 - TGTGCCAGCAGTGCGTCGACAGTTAGCTCCTATAATTCACCCCTCCACTTT CASSASTVSSYNSPLHF